This T cell receptor beta chain is drawn from a study of blood T cell repertoires in COVID-19. Study overall: Spain, Italy and the United States supplied samples that represented acute and convalescent COVID-19.

The repertoire was sequenced with immunoSEQ multiplex PCR; TCRdb's copy has only in-frame clones and lacks some. The sample includes approximately 200,000 clones, about 82% of them seen just once. The CDR3 runs 16 residues. Unmatched junction bases numbered 12, after V lost 3 bases and J lost 7 bases. Germline-derived CDR1 and CDR2 are SGDLS and YYNGEE. The TCR comes from an elderly woman with acute or convalescent COVID-19. The sequenced sample consisted of peripheral blood. The chain links TRBV9 to TRBJ1-4; 7 nucleotides line up with TRBD1. The CDR3 DNA reads as TGTGCCAGCAGCGACGGGGCGACAGGGTTTGGTGAAAAACTGTTTTTT. Translated, it gives CASSDGATGFGEKLFF. The complete variable domain, with remaining parts taken from reference TRBV9 and TRBJ1-4, reads DSGVTQTPKHLITATGQRVTLRCSPRSGDLSVYWYQQSLDQGLQFLIQYYNGEERAKGNILERFSAQQFPDLHSELNLSSLELGDSALYFCASSDGATGFGEKLFFGSGTQLSVL.